This T cell receptor (beta chain) was sequenced for a study of T cell repertoires in cytomegalovirus infection. Overall study: Used in the study were CMV epitopes, some recently identified and HLA-C-restricted, others well-studied and HLA-B-restricted.

Using its own MiXCR run on the reads, TCRdb lists one record per CDR3 protein. The sample yields 450,000 to 600,000 distinct CDR3 sequences, roughly a third seen once. This clonotype was picked up one time. Its antigen is as yet unknown. This sequence was found in a human donor in good health (CMV status not recorded). Some clones in this sample may be carry-over from other donors' samples. The sample in question was cultured PBMCs, obtained from culture after CMV antigen stimulation.

CDR3 in amino acids: CAWSVSGEQFF. CDR3 DNA: TGTGCCTGGAGTGTTTCCGGTGAGCAGTTCTTC. The V gene is TRBV30, the J gene TRBJ2-1; D not certain. The CDR3 sequence is 11 residues long. V lost 0 bases, J lost 9 bases, and 6 bases lay in between. Per germline, CDR1 GTSNPN and CDR2 SVGIG (reference sequence).